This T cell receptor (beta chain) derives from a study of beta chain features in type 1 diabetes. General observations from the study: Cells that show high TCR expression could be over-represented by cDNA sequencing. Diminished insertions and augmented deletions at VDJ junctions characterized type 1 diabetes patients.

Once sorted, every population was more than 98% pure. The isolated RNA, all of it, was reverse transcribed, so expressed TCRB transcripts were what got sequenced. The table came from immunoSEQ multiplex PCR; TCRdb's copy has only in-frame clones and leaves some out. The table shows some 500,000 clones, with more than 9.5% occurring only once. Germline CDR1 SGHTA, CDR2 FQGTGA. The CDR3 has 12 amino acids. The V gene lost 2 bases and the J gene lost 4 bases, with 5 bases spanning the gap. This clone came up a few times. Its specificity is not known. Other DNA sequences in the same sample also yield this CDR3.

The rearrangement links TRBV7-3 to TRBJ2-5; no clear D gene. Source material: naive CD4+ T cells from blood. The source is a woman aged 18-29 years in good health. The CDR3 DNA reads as TGTGCCAGCAGCTTACTGGGAGAGACCCAGTACTTC. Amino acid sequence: CASSLLGETQYF.